The source of this T cell receptor (beta chain) is a study of blood T cell repertoires in COVID-19. Source study methods: By means of reference gene primer amplification, nucleated cell counts were estimated. Repertoires were generated with immunoSEQ multiplex PCR, while TCRdb's copy carries only in-frame clones and drops some. V and J calls and clone size come straight from that table; D and trimming were deduced from the DNA. The sample shows over 200,000 clones, approximately 88% of them seen only once. The length of the CDR3 is 14 residues. The germline V gene has CDR1 MNHEY and CDR2 SVGAGI. The J segment lost 4 bases and the V segment lost 7 bases, leaving 9 bases of the junction unmatched. This clone appeared once. In the 2 weeks before study entry, exposed participants met a COVID-19 case, which was PCR-confirmed or clinician-diagnosed.

The sequenced sample consisted of PBMCs or T cells enriched from blood (not recorded which). The receptor's source is a woman aged 25 to 39 who had been exposed to COVID-19. The chain joins TRBV6-5 to TRBJ1-2, with 7 bases that match TRBD1. The CDR3 DNA reads TGTGCCAGCACTTGGGACAGCTATGGCTATGGCTACACCTTC. It translates to CASTWDSYGYGYTF.